A single sample gave rise to the 32 T cell receptor beta chains below, sequenced in a study of cytomegalovirus exposure and HLA in healthy donors (dated by TCRdb to about 2017). Receptor libraries were prepared by the immunoSEQ multiplex PCR assay. In its TCRdb copy, this immuneACCESS table keeps in-frame sequences only and misses some clones. Where compared with another copy, unresolved V genes explain less than half of these, and the others have no known cause. In all, the sample holds roughly 120,000 clones, and around nine tenths of those were seen once. The ten largest clonotypes hold about 2% of the sample. Sample: PBMCs. These TCRs come from a woman aged 18-29 years in good health and CMV-seronegative.

The chain joins TRBV11-2 to TRBJ2-6, with D perhaps TRBD1 (6 bases). Germline V gives CDR1 SGHAT, CDR2 FQNNGV. The CDR3 is 16 residues long. Trimming stripped 2 bases from V and 2 bases from J, with 10 bases between. DNA of the CDR3: TGTGCCAGCAGCTTAACCACAGGGACTGGGGCCAACGTCCTGACTTTC. The encoded protein is CASSLTTGTGANVLTF.

V gene TRBV4-2 combines with J gene TRBJ1-4; D gene uncertain. Germline assignment: CDR1 LGHNA and CDR2 YNFKEQ. Trimming left V 1 base short and J 13 bases short, with 10 bases between. The CDR3 loop spans 12 amino acids. In DNA form, the CDR3 reads TGTGCCAGCAGCCAAGGCGGCACGCGACTGTTTTTT. As protein: CASSQGGTRLFF.

This clone showed up just once. The V gene is TRBV28, the J gene TRBJ2-3, with 9 bases aligning to TRBD1. Germline V lookup: CDR1 MDHEN, CDR2 SYDVKM. With V trimmed by 5 bases and J by 4 bases, 7 bases remained unmatched. The CDR3 runs 15 residues. CDR3 sequence: CASSPDRGEADTQYF. The CDR3, as DNA: TGTGCCAGCAGTCCCGACAGGGGGGAAGCAGATACGCAGTATTTT.

This chain links TRBV5-4 with TRBJ2-2; D is possibly TRBD1 (6 bases). V was shortened by 3 bases and J by 6 bases, with 12 bases between the two germline ends. The CDR3 totals 14 residues. Germline lookup yields CDR1 SGHNT and CDR2 YYREEE (reference sequence). The CDR3 nucleotides read TGTGCCAGCAGCTCCTTACAGGGAGCCGGGGAGCTGTTTTTT. This encodes CASSSLQGAGELFF.

The J gene is TRBJ1-1, the V gene TRBV5-4; possible D gene TRBD1, 5 bases. V lost 0 bases, J lost 7 bases, and 10 bases lay in between. Germline values: CDR1 SGHNT, CDR2 YYREEE (reference sequence). The CDR3 is 13 amino acids. The CDR3 here is CASSLAGSSEAFF. CDR3 DNA sequence: TGTGCCAGCAGCTTGGCAGGGTCTAGTGAAGCTTTCTTT.

The J gene is TRBJ1-6, the V gene TRBV2; D unresolved. The CDR3 sequence is 15 residues long. Trimming took off 6 bases at V and 8 bases at J, with 17 bases between the two ends. Germline V gene data show CDR1 as SNHLY and CDR2 as FYNNEI. The DNA for the CDR3 is TGTGCCAGCAGGGCAGGCGTTCGGGGAGATTCACCCCTCCACTTT. Its protein is CASRAGVRGDSPLHF.

This clone came up once. This chain uses TRBV4-2 with TRBJ2-3, with 7 bases aligning to TRBD2. After removal of 3 bases from V and 5 bases from J, the junction contained 11 bases not matched to a gene. The CDR3 is 16 residues long. Per germline, CDR1 LGHNA and CDR2 YNFKEQ. CDR3 region: CASSQTGTMVGDTQYF. The CDR3 bases are TGTGCCAGCAGCCAGACCGGGACTATGGTTGGAGATACGCAGTATTTT.

The chain carries TRBV27 and TRBJ1-2; 9 bases map to TRBD1. Looked up from germline, CDR1 is MNHEY and CDR2 is SMNVEV (reference sequence). V dropped 1 base and J dropped 5; count of bases not matched to a gene: 2. The length of the CDR3 is 14 residues. The CDR3 nucleotides read TGTGCCAGCAGTTTATGGGGACAGGGTTATGGCTACACCTTC. Translation gives CASSLWGQGYGYTF.

The J gene is TRBJ2-7, the V gene TRBV7-2; TRBD2 agrees at 10 bases. From germline, CDR1 is SGHTA and CDR2 FQGNSA. Trimming took 3 bases from V and 3 from J; bases not matched to a gene: 2. There are 14 residues in the CDR3. CDR3 DNA sequence: TGTGCCAGCAGCTTCGGACTAGCGGTCTACGAGCAGTACTTC. Amino acids: CASSFGLAVYEQYF.

This chain joins TRBV28 and TRBJ2-4; TRBD1 is a possible D gene (6 bases). This CDR3 is built from 12 residues. The germline gives CDR1 MDHEN, CDR2 SYDVKM. Trimming removed 3 bases at V and 8 bases at J, with 8 bases between. CDR3: CASSFYRDIQYF. DNA of the CDR3: TGTGCCAGCAGTTTTTACAGGGACATTCAGTACTTC.

V is TRBV7-9 and J is TRBJ1-1, with no clear D. The V end was cut by 1 base, the J end by 5 bases, with 8 bases between. The CDR3 spans 13 residues. The V gene's germline CDR1 is SEHNR and CDR2 FQNEAQ (reference sequence). The CDR3 DNA reads TGTGCCAGCAGCTTAGAGGCCGGGACTGAAGCTTTCTTT. It specifies CASSLEAGTEAFF.

The chain combines TRBV5-6 with TRBJ1-5; D unclear. The CDR3 consists of 14 residues. Germline V gene sequence: CDR1 SGHDT, CDR2 YYEEEE. V was pared by 5 bases and J by 6 bases, with 15 bases between. The CDR3 DNA is TGTGCCAGCAGTCGTCGGGGAGGTGGTCAGCCCCAGCATTTT. Its translation is CASSRRGGGQPQHF.

V gene TRBV7-6 combines with J gene TRBJ2-7; 8 bases map to TRBD2. The CDR3 consists of 19 residues. Germline-derived CDR1 and CDR2 are SGHVS and FNYEAQ. J lost 1 base, V lost 6 bases, and 20 bases had no gene match. CDR3 in amino acids: CASSPSLSVGAGASYEQYF. The CDR3 DNA sequence: TGTGCCAGCAGTCCGTCCCTATCGGTCGGAGCGGGGGCGTCCTACGAGCAGTACTTC.

CDR3 region: CASSQNSGPQYF. The CDR3 DNA reads TGTGCCAGCAGCCAAAATAGCGGGCCCCAGTACTTC. This rearrangement joins TRBV14 to TRBJ2-7, with 7 positions matching TRBD2. The CDR3 extends over 12 amino acids. V trimming: 2 bases; J trimming: 10 bases; junction bases outside the gene matches: 5. Per germline, CDR1 SGHDN and CDR2 FVKESK.

The chain couples TRBV7-2 to TRBJ2-3; TRBD2 matches at 10 bases. The trim removed 3 bases at V and 5 bases at J, leaving 8 bases unmatched. This CDR3 has 16 amino acids. Germline values: CDR1 SGHTA, CDR2 FQGNSA. CDR3 loop: CASSFQAGGHQDTQYF. In DNA, the CDR3 is TGTGCCAGCAGCTTTCAAGCGGGGGGGCATCAAGATACGCAGTATTTT. The variable domain in full, with the rest retrieved from reference TRBV7-2 and TRBJ2-3, is GAGVSQSPSNKVTEKGKDVELRCDPISGHTALYWYRQSLGQGLEFLIYFQGNSAPDKSGLPSDRFSAERTGGSVSTLTIQRTQQEDSAVYLCASSFQAGGHQDTQYFGPGTRLTVL.

This clone appeared a single time. The V gene is TRBV28, the J gene TRBJ2-3; 7 nucleotides match TRBD2. This CDR3 comprises 16 residues. Germline loops: CDR1 MDHEN, CDR2 SYDVKM. V gave up 7 bases and J gave up 3 bases; unmatched junction bases: 13. In nucleotides, the CDR3 is TGTGCCAGCACAAGGCCGCGGGGGAGGGGTACAGATACGCAGTATTTT. Protein sequence: CASTRPRGRGTDTQYF.

The chain recombines TRBV9 with TRBJ1-2; D is unclear. V was shortened by 0 bases and J by 0 bases, with 9 bases between the two germline ends. Germline CDR1 reads SGDLS; CDR2 reads YYNGEE. The CDR3 is made up of 15 amino acids. This CDR3 reads CASSVGKGANYGYTF. CDR3 sequence (DNA): TGTGCCAGCAGCGTAGGCAAGGGAGCTAACTATGGCTACACCTTC.

The chain is built from TRBV7-9 and TRBJ2-3; a possible D gene is TRBD1 (6 bases). V was pared by 5 bases and J by 4 bases, with 22 bases between. Germline CDR1 reads SEHNR; CDR2 reads FQNEAQ (reference sequence). This CDR3 has 17 residues. This chain's CDR3 is CASSETPLNRAADTQYF. The CDR3 DNA sequence: TGTGCCAGCAGCGAGACCCCGCTAAACAGGGCAGCAGATACGCAGTATTTT.

V usage is TRBV13 and J usage is TRBJ2-1; no clear D gene. Deletions cut 8 bases from V and 8 bases from J, with 19 bases between. The CDR3 length is 14 residues. Germline-derived CDR1 and CDR2 are PRHDT and FYEKMQ (reference sequence). Here the CDR3 DNA reads TGTGCCAGCGGCCCGGGTCTAGTCCCCCATGAGCAGTTCTTC. It specifies CASGPGLVPHEQFF.

V gene TRBV6-5 combines with J gene TRBJ1-1; D possibly corresponds to TRBD1 (6 bases). Germline lookup yields CDR1 MNHEY and CDR2 SVGAGI. This CDR3 contains 13 residues. The V and J ends lost 9 bases and 1 base respectively, with 12 bases between them. DNA for the CDR3: TGTGCCAGTAACAGGGAGAGGAACACTGAAGCTTTCTTT. This gives the protein CASNRERNTEAFF.

The chain has TRBV2 and TRBJ2-7; 9 bases map to TRBD1. This CDR3 is built from 15 residues. Germline CDR1 SNHLY, CDR2 FYNNEI. V dropped 4 bases and J dropped 5; count of bases not matched to a gene: 9. The CDR3 DNA is TGTGCCAGCAGTGGTACAGGGGGCGCTTACCACGAGCAGTACTTC. This gives the protein CASSGTGGAYHEQYF. The full variable domain, in which reference TRBV2 and TRBJ2-7 provide the parts outside the CDR3, is EPEVTQTPSHQVTQMGQEVILRCVPISNHLYFYWYRQILGQKVEFLVSFYNNEISEKSEIFDDQFSVERPDGSNFTLKIRSTKLEDSAMYFCASSGTGGAYHEQYFGPGTRLTVT.

The rearrangement links TRBV7-9 to TRBJ2-1; tentative D call: TRBD1 (7 bases). The CDR3 spans 14 residues. Trimming removed 7 bases at V and 0 bases at J, with 10 bases between. Germline CDR1 and CDR2: SEHNR and FQNEAQ (reference sequence). The CDR3 nucleotides are TGTGCCAGCACTCAGGGGGGCTCCTACAATGAGCAGTTCTTC. Its protein is CASTQGGSYNEQFF.

This chain joins TRBV27 and TRBJ2-2; TRBD2 aligns across 12 bases. V gave up 6 bases and J gave up 5 bases; unmatched junction bases: 4. Germline assignment: CDR1 MNHEY and CDR2 SMNVEV (reference sequence). The CDR3 is made up of 15 amino acids. DNA for the CDR3: TGTGCCAGCAGACTACTAGCGGGAGGAACCGGGGAGCTGTTTTTT. It is translated as CASRLLAGGTGELFF.

In DNA form, the CDR3 reads TGTGCCAGCAGCGTTCTGGAGTCAGCCTACAATGAGCAGTTCTTC. The encoded protein is CASSVLESAYNEQFF. The chain links TRBV7-2 to TRBJ2-1; D is uncertain. Per germline, CDR1 SGHTA and CDR2 FQGNSA. Trimming cost V 5 bases and J 2 bases, with 13 bases left between them. There are 15 residues in the CDR3.

CDR3 DNA sequence: TGTGCCAGCAGTTACACGTACCGGAGCTCTGGAAACACCATATATTTT. This gives the protein CASSYTYRSSGNTIYF. The chain links TRBV6-5 to TRBJ1-3; D is ambiguous. The CDR3 loop spans 16 amino acids. Trimming left V 2 bases short and J 0 bases short, with 11 bases between. Germline-derived CDR1 and CDR2 are MNHEY and SVGAGI.

The chain carries TRBV10-3 and TRBJ1-3; D is unresolved. The CDR3 extends over 13 amino acids. In germline, CDR1 is ENHRY, CDR2 SYGVKD. V gave up 3 bases and J gave up 3 bases, with 6 bases separating them. CDR3 DNA sequence: TGTGCCATCAGTGAAGACTTTGGAAACACCATATATTTT. Encoded protein: CAISEDFGNTIYF.

CDR3 coding DNA: TGCGCCAGCAGCAAGGACAAGAACATTCAGTACTTC. Its protein is CASSKDKNIQYF. The gene calls are TRBV5-1 and TRBJ2-4; TRBD1 might be the D (5 bases). CDR1 and CDR2 from the germline V gene are SGHRS and YFSETQ. Trimming took off 4 bases at V and 7 bases at J, with 9 bases between the two ends. The length of the CDR3 is 12 residues.

The gene calls are TRBV15 and TRBJ2-3, with 13 bases that match TRBD2. The V gene's germline CDR1 is LNHNV and CDR2 YYDKDF (reference sequence). Germline trimming cut 7 bases from V and 2 bases from J; bases unmatched to any gene: 21. There are 21 residues in the CDR3. CDR3 DNA: TGTGCCACCACCCCAGGAGAGGGACTAGCGGGATTTGCCGGGGTCACAGATACGCAGTATTTT. It yields the protein CATTPGEGLAGFAGVTDTQYF.

The rearrangement joins TRBV15 to TRBJ2-7; possible D gene TRBD1, 5 bases. The germline V gene has CDR1 LNHNV and CDR2 YYDKDF (reference sequence). This CDR3 spans 14 amino acids. The germline V and J ends were trimmed by 0 bases and 2 bases, with 8 bases remaining between them. The CDR3, as DNA: TGTGCCACCAGCAGAGAGGTAGGGGCCTACGAGCAGTACTTC. This codes for CATSREVGAYEQYF.

The chain combines TRBV18 with TRBJ2-3, with TRBD2 identical over 14 bases. The V segment lost 2 bases and the J segment 4 bases; nucleotides outside the gene matches: 8. This CDR3 has 18 residues. CDR1 KGHSH and CDR2 LQKENI come from the germline V gene. CDR3 amino acids: CASSPSPGLAGDPDTQYF. In DNA form, the CDR3 reads TGTGCCAGCTCACCATCCCCGGGACTAGCGGGAGACCCAGATACGCAGTATTTT. The variable domain in full, completed from reference TRBV18 and TRBJ2-3, reads NAGVMQNPRHLVRRRGQEARLRCSPMKGHSHVYWYRQLPEEGLKFMVYLQKENIIDESGMPKERFSAEFPKEGPSILRIQQVVRGDSAAYFCASSPSPGLAGDPDTQYFGPGTRLTVL.

The V call is TRBV15, the J call TRBJ2-1, with 7 bases lining up with TRBD1. The CDR3 has 16 residues. Germline-derived CDR1 and CDR2 are LNHNV and YYDKDF (reference sequence). V shed 8 bases and J 4 bases; nucleotides not matched to a gene: 14. CDR3 in DNA: TGTGCCACCTCACCGACCGGGACAGATATTTACAATGAGCAGTTCTTC. Its protein product is CATSPTGTDIYNEQFF.

This clone was seen just once. The chain links TRBV18 to TRBJ1-1; unclear D gene. Germline CDR1 is KGHSH and CDR2 is LQKENI. V was shortened by 4 bases and J by 5 bases, with 8 bases between the two germline ends. This CDR3 has 12 amino acids. The CDR3 nucleotides are TGTGCCAGCTCACGGTACGGGACTGAAGCTTTCTTT. The encoded protein is CASSRYGTEAFF.